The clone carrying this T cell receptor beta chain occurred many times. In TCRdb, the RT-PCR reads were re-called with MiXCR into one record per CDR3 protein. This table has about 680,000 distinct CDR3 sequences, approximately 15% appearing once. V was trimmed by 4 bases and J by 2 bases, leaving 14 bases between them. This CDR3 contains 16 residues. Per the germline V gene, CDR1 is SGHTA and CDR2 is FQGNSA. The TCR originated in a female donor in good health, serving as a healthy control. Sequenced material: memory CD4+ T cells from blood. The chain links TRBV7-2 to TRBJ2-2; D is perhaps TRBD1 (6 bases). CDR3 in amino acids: CASSSKQGYNTGELFF. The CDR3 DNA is TGTGCCAGCAGCTCCAAACAGGGATACAACACCGGGGAGCTGTTTTTT.